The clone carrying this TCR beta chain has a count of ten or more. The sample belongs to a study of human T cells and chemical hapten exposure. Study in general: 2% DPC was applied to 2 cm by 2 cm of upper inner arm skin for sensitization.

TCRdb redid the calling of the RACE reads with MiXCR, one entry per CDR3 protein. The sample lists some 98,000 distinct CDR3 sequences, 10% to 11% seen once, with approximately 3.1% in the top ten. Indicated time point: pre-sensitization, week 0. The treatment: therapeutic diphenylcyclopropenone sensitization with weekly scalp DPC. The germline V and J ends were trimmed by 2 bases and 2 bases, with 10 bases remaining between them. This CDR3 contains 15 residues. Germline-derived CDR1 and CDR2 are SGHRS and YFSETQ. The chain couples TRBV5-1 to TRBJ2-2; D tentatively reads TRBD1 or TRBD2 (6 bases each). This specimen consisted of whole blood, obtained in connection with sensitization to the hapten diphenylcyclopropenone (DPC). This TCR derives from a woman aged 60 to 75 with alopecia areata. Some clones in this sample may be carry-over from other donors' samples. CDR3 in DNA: TGCGCCAGCAGCTTCGGGGGACACAACACCGGGGAGCTGTTTTTT. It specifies CASSFGGHNTGELFF.